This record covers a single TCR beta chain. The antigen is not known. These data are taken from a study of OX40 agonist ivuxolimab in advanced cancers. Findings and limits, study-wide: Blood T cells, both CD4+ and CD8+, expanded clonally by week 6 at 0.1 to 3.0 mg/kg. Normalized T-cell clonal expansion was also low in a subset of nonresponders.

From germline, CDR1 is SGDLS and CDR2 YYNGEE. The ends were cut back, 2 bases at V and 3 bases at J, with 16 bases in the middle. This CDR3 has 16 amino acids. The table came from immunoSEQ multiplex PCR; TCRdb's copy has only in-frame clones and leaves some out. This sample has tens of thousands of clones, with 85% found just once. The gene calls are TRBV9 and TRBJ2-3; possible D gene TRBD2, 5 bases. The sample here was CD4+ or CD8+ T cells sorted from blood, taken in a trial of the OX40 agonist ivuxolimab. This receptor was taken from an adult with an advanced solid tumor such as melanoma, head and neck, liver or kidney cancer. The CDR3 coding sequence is TGTGCCAGCAGCGTCGAGGACTGGTTATTGACAGATACGCAGTATTTT. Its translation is CASSVEDWLLTDTQYF.